The clone carrying this T cell receptor (beta chain) was seen repeatedly, ten times or more. The data were taken from a study of Graves' ophthalmopathy and Graves' hyperthyroidism. V was trimmed by 6 bases and J by 4 bases, leaving 19 bases between them. Germline CDR1 SNHLY, CDR2 FYNNEI. The CDR3 loop spans 15 amino acids. Amplification of the TCR beta CDR3 regions used RNA transcripts (as template). HTBI-primed RT-PCR formed the first round, and a multiplex PCR formed the second. TCRdb reprocessed the multiplex PCR reads via MiXCR and lists one record per CDR3 protein. The sample lists a few hundred thousand distinct CDR3 sequences, about 18% occurring once.

This TCR came from an adult woman with stable Graves' hyperthyroidism. Specimen: peripheral blood. The chain carries TRBV2 and TRBJ2-7, with D perhaps TRBD1 or TRBD2 (5 bases each). This CDR3 reads CASSATDGTGYEQYF. DNA for the CDR3: TGTGCCAGCAGCGCTACGGACGGGACGGGATACGAGCAGTACTTC.